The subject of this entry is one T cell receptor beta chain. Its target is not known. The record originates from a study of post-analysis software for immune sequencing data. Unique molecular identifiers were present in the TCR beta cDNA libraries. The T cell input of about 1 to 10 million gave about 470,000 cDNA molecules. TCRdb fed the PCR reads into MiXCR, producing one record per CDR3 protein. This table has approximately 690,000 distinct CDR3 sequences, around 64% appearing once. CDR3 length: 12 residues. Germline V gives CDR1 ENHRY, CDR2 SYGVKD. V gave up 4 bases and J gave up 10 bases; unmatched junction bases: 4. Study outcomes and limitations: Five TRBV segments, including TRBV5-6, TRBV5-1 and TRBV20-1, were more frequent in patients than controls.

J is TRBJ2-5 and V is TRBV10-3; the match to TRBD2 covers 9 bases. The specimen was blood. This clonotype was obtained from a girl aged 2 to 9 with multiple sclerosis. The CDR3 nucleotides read TGTGCCATCAGTGGGACTAGCGACTACCAGTACTTC. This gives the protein CAISGTSDYQYF.